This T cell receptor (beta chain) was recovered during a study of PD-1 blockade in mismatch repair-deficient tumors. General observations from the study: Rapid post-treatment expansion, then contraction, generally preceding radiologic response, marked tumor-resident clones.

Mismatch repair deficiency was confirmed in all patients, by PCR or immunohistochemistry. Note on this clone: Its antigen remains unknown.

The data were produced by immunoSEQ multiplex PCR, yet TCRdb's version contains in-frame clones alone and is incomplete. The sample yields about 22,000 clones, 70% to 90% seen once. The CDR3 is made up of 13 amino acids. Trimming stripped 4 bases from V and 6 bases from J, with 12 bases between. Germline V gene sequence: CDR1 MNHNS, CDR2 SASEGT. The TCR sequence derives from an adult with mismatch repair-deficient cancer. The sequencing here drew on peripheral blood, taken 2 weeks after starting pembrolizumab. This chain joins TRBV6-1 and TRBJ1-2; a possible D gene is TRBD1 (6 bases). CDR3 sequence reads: CASSVGTIDGYTF. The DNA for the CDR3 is TGTGCCAGCAGTGTCGGGACAATCGATGGCTACACCTTC.